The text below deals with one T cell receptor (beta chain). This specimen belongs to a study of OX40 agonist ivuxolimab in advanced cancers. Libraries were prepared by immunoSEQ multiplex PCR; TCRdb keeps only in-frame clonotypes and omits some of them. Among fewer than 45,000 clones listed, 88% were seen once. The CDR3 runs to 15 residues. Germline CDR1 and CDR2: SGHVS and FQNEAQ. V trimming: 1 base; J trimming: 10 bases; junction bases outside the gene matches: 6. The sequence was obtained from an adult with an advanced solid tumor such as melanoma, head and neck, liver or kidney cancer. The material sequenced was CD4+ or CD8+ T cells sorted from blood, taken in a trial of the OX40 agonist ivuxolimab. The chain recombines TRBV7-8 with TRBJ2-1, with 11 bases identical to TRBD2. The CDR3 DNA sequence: TGTGCCAGCAGCTTAGTACTAGCGGGAGAAGGCGAGCAGTTCTTC. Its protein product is CASSLVLAGEGEQFF.